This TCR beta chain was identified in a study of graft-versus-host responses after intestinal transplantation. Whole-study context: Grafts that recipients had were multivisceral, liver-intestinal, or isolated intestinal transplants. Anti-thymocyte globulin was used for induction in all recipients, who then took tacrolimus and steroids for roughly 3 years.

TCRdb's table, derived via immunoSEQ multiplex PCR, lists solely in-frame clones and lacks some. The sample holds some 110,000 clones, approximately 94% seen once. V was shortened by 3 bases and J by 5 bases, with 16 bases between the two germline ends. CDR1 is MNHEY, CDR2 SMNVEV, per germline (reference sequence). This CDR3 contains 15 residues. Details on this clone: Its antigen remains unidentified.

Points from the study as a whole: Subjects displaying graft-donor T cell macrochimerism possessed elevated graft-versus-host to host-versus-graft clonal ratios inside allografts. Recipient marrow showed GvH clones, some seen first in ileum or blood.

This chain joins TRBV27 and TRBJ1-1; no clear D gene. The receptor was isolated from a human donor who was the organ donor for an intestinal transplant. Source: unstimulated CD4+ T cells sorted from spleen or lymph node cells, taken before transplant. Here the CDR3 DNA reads TGTGCCAGCAGTTTTCGACGAGAGATTCGGACTGAAGCTTTCTTT. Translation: CASSFRREIRTEAFF.